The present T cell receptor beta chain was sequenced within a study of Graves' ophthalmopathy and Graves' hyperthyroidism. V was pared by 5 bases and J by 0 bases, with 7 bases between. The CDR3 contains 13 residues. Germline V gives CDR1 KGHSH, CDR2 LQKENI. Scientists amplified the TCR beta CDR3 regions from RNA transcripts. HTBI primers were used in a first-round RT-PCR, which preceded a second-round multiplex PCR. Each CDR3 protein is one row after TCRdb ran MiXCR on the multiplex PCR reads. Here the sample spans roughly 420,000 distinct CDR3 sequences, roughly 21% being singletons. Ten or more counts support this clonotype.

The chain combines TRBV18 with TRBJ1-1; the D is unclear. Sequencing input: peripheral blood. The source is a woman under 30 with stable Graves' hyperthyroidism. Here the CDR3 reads CASSKDMNTEAFF. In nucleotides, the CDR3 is TGTGCCAGCTCAAAAGACATGAACACTGAAGCTTTCTTT.